This TCR beta chain was obtained from a study of cytomegalovirus exposure and HLA in healthy donors (dated by TCRdb to 2015 to 2018). Context from the whole study: An earlier analysis of fewer than 750 of the donors reported about 260 Gb of sequence data and 117 million unique TCR beta sequences obtained from around 170 million T cells. About 300 gigabases of sequencing data and 78 million or so unique TCR sequences were included in an early release covering about 620 HLA-typed donors. Of the approximately 400 genotyped donors, around 81% fell in the genetic ancestry cluster associated with self-reported Caucasian donors. The study aimed to test whether cataloging public T cell receptors could reveal signatures of past pathogen exposure. The T cell repertoires of around 670 subjects were profiled by immunosequencing and related to cytomegalovirus serostatus. Along with the roughly 610-subject first cohort, a separate validation cohort of over 90 different subjects was used. To predict cytomegalovirus infection status, the study brought together high-throughput TCR immunosequencing, statistical association of individual TCRs with disease status, and machine learning. A later analysis re-analyzed previously published TCR beta repertoires from 666 donors and added high-resolution HLA genotyping to study TCR occurrence patterns. Rather than using new phenotypic data, the later analysis identified candidate immune exposures from TCR beta sequences and from how often those sequences occurred across donors. An earlier analysis of around 580 of the donors used high-throughput TCR beta sequencing to judge whether each TCR beta V gene segment behaved as functional or pseudogenic. Donor age, sex, ethnicity and CMV serostatus were compiled together with the repertoire data. A later genetic analysis took genome-wide SNP genotypes for about 55% of the 666 donors and used that subset as a discovery cohort. All discovery cohort repertoires had been generated on a single sequencing platform. Class I and class II HLA loci were covered by the typing at four-digit resolution. Typing coverage differed by locus: A, B, C, DRB1 and DQB1 were typed in roughly 629-630 donors, DQA1 in roughly 510, DPA1 in around 600, and DPB1 in around 440. About five DR-DQ haplotypes were treated as single units for association and clustering because of strong linkage in the cohort. Among several hundred genotyped donors of the cohort, an average of roughly 230,000 unique TCR beta nucleotide sequences was sequenced per donor, of which roughly 17% were non-productive.

In total, roughly 670 healthy bone marrow donors made up the cohort. At the time of sampling, all cohort members were nominally healthy, though unrecorded immune exposures were likely present. The donor was CMV seropositive and belonged to the group of 250 to 350 seropositive cohort members. Every donor gave a peripheral blood sample, and the peripheral blood mononuclear cells from that sample were used for TCR beta sequencing. The Qiagen DNeasy Blood Extraction Kit was used to extract genomic DNA from the blood cell samples. The library was prepared using the immunoSEQ multiplex PCR assay. For the multiplex PCR, a mixture combining 60 forward primers for TCR Vbeta segments and 13 reverse primers for TCR Jbeta segments was used. The CDR3 region of rearranged TCR beta genes was amplified from genomic DNA with a multiplex PCR assay. The amplified TCR beta libraries were sequenced on the Illumina HiSeq System as 87-base-pair reads. As for the authors' bioinformatics: A later analysis tallied 70 million to 100 million unique TCR beta chains across the 600 to 700 repertoires, and about 12 million of those chains were shared by two or more donors. Raw reads were error-corrected and collapsed into unique sequences by a nearest-neighbor algorithm in which closely related sequences were merged to remove PCR and sequencing errors. V, D and J gene segments were assigned by aligning CDR3 sequences to IMGT reference sequences. Each retained sequence needed at least a six-nucleotide match to both a V gene segment and a J gene segment. A rearrangement was called productive if the CDR3 had no stop codons and remained in frame with V and J, and every other rearrangement was called non-productive. CDR3 was defined according to IMGT convention as the region running from the second conserved V-encoded cysteine to the conserved J-encoded phenylalanine. The earlier analysis of about 530 of the donors excluded any sequence lacking an unambiguous match to a single V gene segment. An earlier analysis of just under 600 of the donors called V segments functional above 56.7% productive rearrangements and segregating when the between-donor standard deviation exceeded 5%. A statistical classification framework was built for diagnosing cytomegalovirus status from the catalog of TCR beta chain sequences. A later analysis assigned V and J genes by comparing TCR nucleotide sequences with IMGT/GENE-DB human TR gene sequences. Using the TCRdist pipeline, a later analysis assigned CDR3 sequences along with most-parsimonious VDJ recombination scenarios. A later analysis defined each TCR beta chain by its CDR3 amino acid sequence plus V-gene family, and excluded reads lacking a unique V-gene family. In a later analysis, around 650 highly shared, low-generation-probability nucleotide sequences were removed to address suspected cross-contamination and a sequencing artifact. In a later analysis, a clonal expansion index was calculated for each public chain from normalized within-repertoire ranks of inferred template counts. In a later analysis, generation probabilities were computed with a VDJ recombination model fitted to out-of-frame rearrangements, and the resulting probabilities were checked against IGoR. Hypergeometric tests were used in a later analysis to score TCR-TCR, TCR-HLA and TCR-CMV co-occurrence, with a repertoire-size bias correction applied to the TCR pairs. False discovery rates were estimated in a later analysis by permuting HLA or CMV assignments 20 times. A later analysis grouped co-occurring TCRs with DBSCAN, adding TCRdist sequence similarity when clustering within HLA-allele-positive subsets. Repertoires with fewer than 30,000 or more than 120,000 public chains were left out of co-occurrence clustering, as were several repertoires with anomalous nucleotide sharing. The table comes from immuneACCESS by way of TCRdb, which keeps in-frame sequences with V and J called. Part of the clones is missing from these tables; in studies checked, under half for an unresolved V gene and the rest for unknown reasons. V, J and clone size are those of that table, while D and trimming were read from the DNA. Across this sample there are approximately 92,000 clones, with approximately 84% seen only once. About 1.2% of the sample is held by the ten biggest clonotypes.

The CDR3 starts with the cysteine, ends with the phenylalanine, and has 16 residues. Only the CDR3 portion is preserved as DNA: 48 bases, with reading frame beginning at the first base. CDR1 and CDR2, looked up from the germline V gene, are MGHRA and YSYEKL. Here V drops 2 bases and J drops 7 bases, and the junction holds 7 bases not matched to any gene. On this clone itself: What antigen it recognizes has not been identified. The record has no base qualities; no much larger clone is one base away.

The paper as a whole reports these results and caveats: In a later analysis, most CMV-associated TCR beta chains were found to appear HLA-restricted, with HLA associations seemingly driven largely by CMV exposure. In an earlier analysis of 450 to 750 of the donors, most TCR beta V segments appeared in productive rearrangements about 87% or about 30% of the time, broadly matching IMGT annotations. A cluster of highly shared sequence variants was judged likely to be a technical artifact of the sequencing pipeline. The study listed 164 TCR beta chains as associated with cytomegalovirus. When HLA alleles, especially DR and DQ, strongly co-occurred, TCR associations were difficult to assign to individual alleles. An association between a missense DCLRE1C variant and V-gene and J-gene trimming of TCR beta chains was found in a later genetic analysis and replicated in an independent cohort. A later analysis associated 16,951 TCR beta sequences with specific HLA alleles at a false discovery rate of 0.05. Correlated functional status among segregating V segments might be attributable to linkage disequilibrium, but an unknown experimental factor could not be ruled out. Some IMGT-functional V segments, including TRBV6-2 and TRBV6-3, could not be distinguished by the 87-base-pair reads and were therefore excluded. This cohort had only TCR beta chains sequenced, and the lack of alpha or paired-chain data limited which features could be detected. Because counts were too low, about 18 rarely observed V segments, including chromosome 9 orphons, were excluded from the earlier analysis of some 590 of the donors. Three of the identified cytomegalovirus-associated TCR beta chains were confirmed in vitro to be specific for cytomegalovirus antigens. HLA typing was unavailable for some donors at each locus, so association tests used only the typed subset. Immune exposure information for the cohort was limited to CMV serostatus. According to the authors, the approach could potentially be generalized to other disease states and immunological phenotypes. A further reported finding was that TCR beta sequences accurately predicted the HLA-A and HLA-B alleles for most subjects in the first cohort. In a later analysis, TCR association rates were found to vary across HLA loci, with the most associated TCRs seen for DRB1 alleles and the fewest for HLA-C alleles. The presence/absence analyses assumed that sequencing depth was roughly uniform across donors, and that assumption may not be true. According to a later genetic analysis, donors in an Asian-associated ancestry cluster had fewer N-insertions in productive TCRs than the approximately 710-donor mean. According to a later analysis, parvovirus B19, influenza, CMV and Epstein-Barr virus appeared linked to several top co-occurrence clusters. The classifier was reported to diagnose cytomegalovirus status with high specificity and sensitivity in both the original cohort and the validation cohort. Across donors, most TCR sequences were observed very rarely, whereas some public TCRs were present in many individuals. A later analysis found that HLA-associated TCR beta chains were more clonally expanded and had lower generation probabilities than equally common non-associated chains.

The sequence is built from TRBV4-1 and TRBJ2-1; TRBD2 matches 11 bases in the middle. The source material was PBMCs. The sequence came from a girl aged 2 to 10 in good health and CMV-seropositive. The CDR3 has the sequence CASSQLLAGVGNEQFF. The DNA reads as follows: TGCGCCAGCAGCCAATTACTAGCGGGAGTGGGTAATGAGCAGTTCTTC.